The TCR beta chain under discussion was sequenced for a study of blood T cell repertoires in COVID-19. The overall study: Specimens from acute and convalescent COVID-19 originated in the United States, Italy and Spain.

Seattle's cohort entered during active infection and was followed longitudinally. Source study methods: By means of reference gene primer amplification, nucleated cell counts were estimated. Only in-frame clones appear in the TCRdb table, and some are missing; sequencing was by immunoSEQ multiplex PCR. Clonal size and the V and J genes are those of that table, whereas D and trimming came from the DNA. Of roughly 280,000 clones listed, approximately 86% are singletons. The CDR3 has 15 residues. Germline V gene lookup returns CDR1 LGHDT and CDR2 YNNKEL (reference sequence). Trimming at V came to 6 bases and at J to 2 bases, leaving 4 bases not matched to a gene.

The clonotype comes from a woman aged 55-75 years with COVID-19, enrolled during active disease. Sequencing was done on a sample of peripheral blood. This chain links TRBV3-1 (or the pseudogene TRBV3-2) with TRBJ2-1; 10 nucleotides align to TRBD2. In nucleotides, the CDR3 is TGTGCCAGCAGTCCCACTAGCGGGGCCTACAATGAGCAGTTCTTC. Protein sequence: CASSPTSGAYNEQFF.